This T cell receptor (beta chain) was documented in a study of control samples from healthy donors and cancer patients. The trim removed 4 bases at V and 2 bases at J, leaving 4 bases unmatched. CDR1 and CDR2 (germline): SGHAT, FQNNGV. The CDR3 covers 14 residues. Produced via immunoSEQ multiplex PCR; TCRdb's table is partial and in-frame only. The data hold 100,000 or so clones, with 91% observed a single time. The TCR comes from a woman aged 25 to 39 in good health. J is TRBJ1-2 and V is TRBV11-2; 7 bases map to TRBD1. The sequenced sample was blood. The CDR3 region is CASSSWGQNYGYTF. CDR3 sequence (DNA): TGTGCCAGCAGCTCCTGGGGACAGAACTATGGCTACACCTTC.